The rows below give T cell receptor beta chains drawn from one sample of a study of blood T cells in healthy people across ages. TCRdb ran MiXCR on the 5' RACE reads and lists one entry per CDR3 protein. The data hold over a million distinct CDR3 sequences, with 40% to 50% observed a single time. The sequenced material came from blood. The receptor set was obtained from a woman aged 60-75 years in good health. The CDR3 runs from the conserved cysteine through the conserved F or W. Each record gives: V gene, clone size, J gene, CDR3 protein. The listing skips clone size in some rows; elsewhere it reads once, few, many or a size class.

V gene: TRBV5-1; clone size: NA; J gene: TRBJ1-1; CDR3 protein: CASSLNAGQAARSEAFF
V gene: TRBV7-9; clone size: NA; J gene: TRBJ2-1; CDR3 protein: CASSWGRQPWVNEQFF
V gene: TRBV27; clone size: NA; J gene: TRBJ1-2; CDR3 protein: CASSFGAIGRVQNGYTF
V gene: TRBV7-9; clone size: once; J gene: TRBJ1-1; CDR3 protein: CASSLVIRLEAFF
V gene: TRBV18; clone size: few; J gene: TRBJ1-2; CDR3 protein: CASSLERSGYTF
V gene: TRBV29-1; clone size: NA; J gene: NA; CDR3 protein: CSVEPTGSWETQYF
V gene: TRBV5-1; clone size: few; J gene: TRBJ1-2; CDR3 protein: CASSFGQLLENYGYTF
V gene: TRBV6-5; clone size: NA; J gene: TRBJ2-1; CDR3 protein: CASSYSLTSDNNEQFF
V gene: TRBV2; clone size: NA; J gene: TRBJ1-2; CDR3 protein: CASLAYGYTF
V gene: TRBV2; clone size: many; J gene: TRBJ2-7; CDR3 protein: CASSPASPGQYF
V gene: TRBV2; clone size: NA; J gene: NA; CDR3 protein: CASSTQPRLAGTEQYF
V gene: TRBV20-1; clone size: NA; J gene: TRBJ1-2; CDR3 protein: CSARERRTGVANYGYTF